The entry below gives a single T cell receptor beta chain sequence along with its context. The data were produced by immunoSEQ multiplex PCR, yet TCRdb's version contains in-frame clones alone and is incomplete. This sample has roughly 300,000 clones, with 92% found just once. These data belong to a study of blood T cell repertoires in COVID-19. The germline CDR1 and CDR2 sequences are MNHEY and SVGAGI. Trimming removed 6 bases at V and 4 bases at J, with 9 bases between. CDR3 size: 13 residues. The sample was PBMCs or T cells enriched from blood (not recorded which). This receptor was obtained from a woman aged 25 to 45 who had recovered from COVID-19. The gene calls are TRBV6-5 and TRBJ1-4; D not certain. CDR3 DNA: TGTGCCAGCAGGCCGAATAGTAATGAAAAACTGTTTTTT. Translated, it gives CASRPNSNEKLFF.